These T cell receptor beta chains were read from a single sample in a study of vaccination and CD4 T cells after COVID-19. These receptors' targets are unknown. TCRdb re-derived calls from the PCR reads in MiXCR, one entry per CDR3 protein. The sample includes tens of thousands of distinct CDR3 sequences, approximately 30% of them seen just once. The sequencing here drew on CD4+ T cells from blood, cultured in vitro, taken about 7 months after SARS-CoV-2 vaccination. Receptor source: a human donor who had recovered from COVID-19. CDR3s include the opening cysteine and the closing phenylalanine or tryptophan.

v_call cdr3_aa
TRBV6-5 CASSYRSGSYEQYF
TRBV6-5 CASSNLPGQGSYGYTF
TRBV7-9 CASSLERWTGQNTEAFF
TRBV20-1 CSARVPNYNSPLHF
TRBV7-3 CASSSDRAVRSYNEQFF
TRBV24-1 CATSPPELDTQYF
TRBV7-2 CASTFTDTQYF
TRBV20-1 CSASGVAAIYF
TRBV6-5 CASSYSFSGGLRETQYF
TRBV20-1 CSATPTSGREGGTDTQYF
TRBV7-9 CASSSRANYGYTF
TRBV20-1 CSARSVRGSETQYF
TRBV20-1 CSARDPSAYGYTF
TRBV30 CAWINRRPFQETQYF
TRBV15 CATSISSELNEQFF
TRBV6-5 CASSYDTYTGELFF
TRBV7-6 CASSYRTGRKLFF
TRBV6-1 CASSDASHTF
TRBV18 CASSHQPGTSTDTQYF
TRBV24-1 CATSDPGLAGETQYF